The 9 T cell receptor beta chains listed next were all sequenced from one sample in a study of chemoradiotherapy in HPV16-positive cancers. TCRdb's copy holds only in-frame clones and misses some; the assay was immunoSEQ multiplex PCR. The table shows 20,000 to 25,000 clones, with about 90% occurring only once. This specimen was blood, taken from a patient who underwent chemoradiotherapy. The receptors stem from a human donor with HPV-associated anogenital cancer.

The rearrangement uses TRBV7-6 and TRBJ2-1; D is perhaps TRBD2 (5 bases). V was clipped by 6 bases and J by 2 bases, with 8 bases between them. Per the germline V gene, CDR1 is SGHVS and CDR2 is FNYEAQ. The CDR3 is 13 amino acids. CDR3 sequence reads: CASSHGAYNEQFF. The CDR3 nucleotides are TGTGCCAGCAGTCACGGGGCCTACAATGAGCAGTTCTTC.

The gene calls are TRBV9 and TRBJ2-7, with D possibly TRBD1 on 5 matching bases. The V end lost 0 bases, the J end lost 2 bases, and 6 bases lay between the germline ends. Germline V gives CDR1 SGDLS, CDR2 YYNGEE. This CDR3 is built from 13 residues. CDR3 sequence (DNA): TGTGCCAGCAGCGTAGGGGGCCCCTACGAGCAGTACTTC. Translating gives CASSVGGPYEQYF. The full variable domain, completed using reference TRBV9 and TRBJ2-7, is DSGVTQTPKHLITATGQRVTLRCSPRSGDLSVYWYQQSLDQGLQFLIQYYNGEERAKGNILERFSAQQFPDLHSELNLSSLELGDSALYFCASSVGGPYEQYFGPGTRLTVT.

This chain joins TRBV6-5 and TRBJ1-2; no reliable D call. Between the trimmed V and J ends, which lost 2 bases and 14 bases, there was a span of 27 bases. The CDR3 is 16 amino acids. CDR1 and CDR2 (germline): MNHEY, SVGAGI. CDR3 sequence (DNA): TGTGCCAGCAGTTACAATGGAAGGCAGCGTAAAATTTCCCAGACCTTC. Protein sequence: CASSYNGRQRKISQTF.

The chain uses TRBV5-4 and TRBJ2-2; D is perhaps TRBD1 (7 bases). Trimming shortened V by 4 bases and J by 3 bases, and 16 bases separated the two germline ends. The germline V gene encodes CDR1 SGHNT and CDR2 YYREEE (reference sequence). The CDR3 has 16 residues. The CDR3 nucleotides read TGTGCCAGCAGCCTATACAGGGGACTTTACACCGGGGAGCTGTTTTTT. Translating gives CASSLYRGLYTGELFF.

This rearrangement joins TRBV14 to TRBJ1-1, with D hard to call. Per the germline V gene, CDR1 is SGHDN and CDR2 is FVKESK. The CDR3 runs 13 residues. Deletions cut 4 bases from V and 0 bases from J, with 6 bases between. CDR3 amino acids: CASSLHLNTEAFF. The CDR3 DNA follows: TGTGCCAGCAGCCTGCACCTGAACACTGAAGCTTTCTTT.

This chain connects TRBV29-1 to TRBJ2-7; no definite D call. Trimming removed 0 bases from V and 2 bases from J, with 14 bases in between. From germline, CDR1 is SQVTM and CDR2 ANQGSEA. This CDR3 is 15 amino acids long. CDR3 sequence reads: CSVEDSRVATYEQYF. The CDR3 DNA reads TGCAGCGTTGAAGATTCCCGGGTTGCAACCTACGAGCAGTACTTC.

This CDR3 reads CASVEGSYGYTF. DNA of the CDR3: TGTGCCAGCGTGGAGGGCTCATATGGCTACACCTTC. The rearrangement links TRBV7-2 to TRBJ1-2, with unresolved D. The CDR3 extends over 12 amino acids. Between the trimmed V and J ends, which lost 8 bases and 5 bases, there was a span of 12 bases. CDR1 SGHTA and CDR2 FQGNSA come from the germline V gene.

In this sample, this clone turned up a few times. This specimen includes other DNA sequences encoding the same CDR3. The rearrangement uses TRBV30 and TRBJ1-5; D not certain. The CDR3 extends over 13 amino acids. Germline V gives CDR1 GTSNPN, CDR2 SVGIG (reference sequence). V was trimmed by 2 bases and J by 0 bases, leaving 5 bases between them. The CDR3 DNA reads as TGTGCCTGGAGTAGGGATAGCAATCAGCCCCAGCATTTT. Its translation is CAWSRDSNQPQHF.

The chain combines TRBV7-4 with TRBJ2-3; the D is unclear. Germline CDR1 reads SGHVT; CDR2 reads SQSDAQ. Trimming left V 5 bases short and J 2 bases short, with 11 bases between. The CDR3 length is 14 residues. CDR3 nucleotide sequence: TGTGCCAGCAGCCCTGACTCTTACACAGATACGCAGTATTTT. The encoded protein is CASSPDSYTDTQYF.